This T cell receptor beta chain was captured by sequencing in a study of technical replicates of blood from a handful of donors. Germline loops: CDR1 SGDLS, CDR2 YYNGEE. CDR3 size: 17 residues. V lost 0 bases to trimming and J lost 2 bases, with 17 bases between them. TCRdb keeps only in-frame clones here, not all; method: immunoSEQ multiplex PCR. The data contain about 89,000 clones, about 94% of them singletons. The TCR originated in a human donor in good health. The source material was T cells isolated from PBMCs. The V gene is TRBV9, the J gene TRBJ2-5; D is perhaps TRBD1 (5 bases). CDR3 coding DNA: TGTGCCAGCAGCGTAGTAGGGGCAGGATCCGAACAAGAGACCCAGTACTTC. Its translation is CASSVVGAGSEQETQYF.